This record covers a single T cell receptor (beta chain). Antigen unknown. RNA in amounts of about 0.45 to 1 ug was reverse transcribed with random hexamers. Multiplex PCR with immunoSEQ amplified the TCR beta CDR3 across 54 Vbeta and 13 Jbeta. MiXCR, run by TCRdb on the immunoSEQ multiplex PCR reads, gives a single entry per CDR3 protein. Among around 140,000 distinct CDR3 sequences, approximately 95% were seen once, and the ten largest hold over 0.1%. This sample is part of a study of CD8 T cells in Susac syndrome. Sequencing of TCR beta was performed on blood CD8+ T cells and on blood CD4+ T cells. TEMRA cells were FACS-enriched, while CD8+ and CD4+ T cells were negatively isolated. Study-level points and caveats: As acknowledged by the study, its TCR sequencing and HLA analysis included a relatively small number of individuals.

Germline V gives CDR1 SGDLS, CDR2 YYNGEE. The CDR3 covers 15 residues. V was cut by 0 bases and J by 0 bases, with 9 bases left in between. The clonotype originates from a human donor with multiple sclerosis. The gene calls are TRBV9 and TRBJ2-5; tentatively, D is TRBD1 (5 bases). Sequencing used CD4+ T cells from PBMCs. CDR3: CASSVDDSYQETQYF. For the CDR3, the DNA is TGTGCCAGCAGCGTAGACGACAGCTACCAAGAGACCCAGTACTTC.